This section outlines one T cell receptor beta chain sequence together with its context. Its specificity is unknown. Looked up from germline, CDR1 is WNHNN and CDR2 is SYGVQD (reference sequence). V lost 10 bases to trimming and J lost 1 base, with 15 bases between them. The CDR3 runs 14 residues. The data derive from a study of CD4 T cells in relation to SARS-CoV-2 and coronaviruses. The method was immunoSEQ multiplex PCR; TCRdb's version includes in-frame clones alone and lacks a portion of them. The sample includes 15,000 to 20,000 clones, 60% to 80% of them seen just once. The unexposed donors gave CD4+ T cells in about 2011-2018, prior to COVID-19. Isolation of CD4+ T cells took place after about eleven days in culture. Testing used SARS-CoV-2 S/N and four cold-coronavirus spikes on unexposed-donor CD4+ T cells, cells permitting.

This receptor was taken from a human donor in good health. The sample taken for sequencing was CD4+ T cells from PBMCs, cultured in vitro. The chain couples TRBV10-1 to TRBJ2-3, with a possible D match to TRBD2 (6 bases). Here the CDR3 DNA reads TGCGCCACCACTAGCCAGATTGGCACAGATACGCAGTATTTT. Translation gives CATTSQIGTDTQYF.